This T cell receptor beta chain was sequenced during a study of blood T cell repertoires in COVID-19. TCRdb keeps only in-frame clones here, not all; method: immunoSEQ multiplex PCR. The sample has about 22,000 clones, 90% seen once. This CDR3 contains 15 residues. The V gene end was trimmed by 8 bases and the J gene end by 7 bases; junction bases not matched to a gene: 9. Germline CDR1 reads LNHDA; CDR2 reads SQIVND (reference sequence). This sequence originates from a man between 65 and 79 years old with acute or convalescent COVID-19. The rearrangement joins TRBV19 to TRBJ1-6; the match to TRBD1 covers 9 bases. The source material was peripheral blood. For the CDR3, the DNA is TGTGCCAGTGGAACAGGGGGCCCTGGCAATTCACCCCTCCACTTT. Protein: CASGTGGPGNSPLHF.